The clone carrying this T cell receptor beta chain was recorded only once. The data derive from a study of shared clonotypes between healthy human individuals. The CDR3 loop spans 14 amino acids. Germline V gene sequence: CDR1 SEHNR, CDR2 FQNEAQ (reference sequence). V was pared by 4 bases and J by 11 bases, with 21 bases between. The naive CD8 fraction comprised CD45RO-negative cells positively selected for CCR7 and excluded terminally differentiated effector memory CD45RA+ cells. Per the study methods: ImmunoSEQ sequences covered only the junction and lacked quality scores; filtering therefore differed. Repertoires were generated with immunoSEQ multiplex PCR, while TCRdb's copy carries only in-frame clones and drops some. V and J calls plus clone size are reproduced from that table; the DNA served to infer D and trimming. The sample includes just over 2,000,000 clones, about 95% of them seen just once.

Input material: naive CD8+ T cells sorted from blood. The clonotype originates from a man aged 18 to 29 in good health. V gene TRBV7-9 combines with J gene TRBJ2-7, with D possibly matching TRBD1 (5 bases). The CDR3 nucleotides are TGTGCCAGCAGCTCAGGGTGGGCACCGACTGAAAAGTACTTC. Translated: CASSSGWAPTEKYF.